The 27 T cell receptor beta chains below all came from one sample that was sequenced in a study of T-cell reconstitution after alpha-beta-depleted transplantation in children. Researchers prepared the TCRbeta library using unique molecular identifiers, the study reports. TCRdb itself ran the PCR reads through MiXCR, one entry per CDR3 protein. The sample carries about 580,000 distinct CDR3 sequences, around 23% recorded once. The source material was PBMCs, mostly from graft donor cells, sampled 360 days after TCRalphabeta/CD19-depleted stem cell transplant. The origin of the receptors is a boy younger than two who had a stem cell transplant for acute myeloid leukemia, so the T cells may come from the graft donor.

The DNA for the CDR3 is TGCGCCAGCAGCCAAGACCTCACAGGGGGTCGGGAAAAACTGTTTTTT. This translates into CASSQDLTGGREKLFF. The chain links TRBV4-3 to TRBJ1-4; 8 bases match TRBD1. Per the germline V gene, CDR1 is LGHNA and CDR2 is YSLEER. The CDR3 totals 16 residues. After removal of 0 bases from V and 8 bases from J, the junction contained 8 bases not matched to a gene.

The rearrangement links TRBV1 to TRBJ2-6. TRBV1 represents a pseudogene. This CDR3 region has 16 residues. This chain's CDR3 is CTSSQDKSPGANVLTF. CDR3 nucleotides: TGCACCAGCAGCCAAGATAAAAGTCCTGGGGCCAACGTCCTGACTTTC.

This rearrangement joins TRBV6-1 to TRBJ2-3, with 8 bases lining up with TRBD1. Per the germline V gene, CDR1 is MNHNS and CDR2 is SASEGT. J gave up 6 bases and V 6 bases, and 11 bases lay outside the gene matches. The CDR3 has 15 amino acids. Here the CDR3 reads CASRNRGYSLDTQYF. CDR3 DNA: TGTGCCAGCAGGAACAGGGGGTACAGTCTGGATACGCAGTATTTT.

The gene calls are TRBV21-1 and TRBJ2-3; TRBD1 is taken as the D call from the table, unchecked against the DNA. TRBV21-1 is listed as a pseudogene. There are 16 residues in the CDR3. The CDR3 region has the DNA TGTGCCAGCTCGGGGACAGGGGCACCTAGCACAGATACGCAGTATTTT. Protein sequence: CASSGTGAPSTDTQYF.

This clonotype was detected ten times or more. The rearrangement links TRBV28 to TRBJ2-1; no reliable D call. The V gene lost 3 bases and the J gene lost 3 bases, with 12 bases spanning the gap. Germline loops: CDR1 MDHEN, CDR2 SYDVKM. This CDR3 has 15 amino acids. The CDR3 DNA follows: TGTGCCAGCAGTTTCCCACCCGCCATCTACAATGAGCAGTTCTTC. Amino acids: CASSFPPAIYNEQFF.

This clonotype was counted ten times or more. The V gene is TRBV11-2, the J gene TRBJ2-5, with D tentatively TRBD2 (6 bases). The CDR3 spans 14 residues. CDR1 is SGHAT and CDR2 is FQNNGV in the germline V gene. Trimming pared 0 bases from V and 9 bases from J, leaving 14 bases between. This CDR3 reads CASSLERSGLAQYF. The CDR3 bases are TGTGCCAGCAGCTTAGAGAGGAGCGGGCTGGCCCAGTACTTC. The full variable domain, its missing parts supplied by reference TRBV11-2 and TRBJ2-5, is EAGVAQSPRYKIIEKRQSVAFWCNPISGHATLYWYQQILGQGPKLLIQFQNNGVVDDSQLPKDRFSAERLKGVDSTLKIQPAKLEDSAVYLCASSLERSGLAQYFGPGTRLLVL.

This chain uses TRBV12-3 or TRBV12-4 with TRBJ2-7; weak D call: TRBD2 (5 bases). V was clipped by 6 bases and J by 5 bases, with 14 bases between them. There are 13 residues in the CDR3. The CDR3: CASSPIGVHEQYF. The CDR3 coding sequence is TGTGCCAGCAGCCCAATCGGGGTCCACGAGCAGTACTTC.

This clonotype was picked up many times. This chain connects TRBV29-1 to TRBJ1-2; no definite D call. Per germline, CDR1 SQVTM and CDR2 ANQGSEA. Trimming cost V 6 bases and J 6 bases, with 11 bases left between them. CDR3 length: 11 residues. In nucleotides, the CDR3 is TGCAGCGTGGGGAGGTCGGATGGCTACACCTTC. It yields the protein CSVGRSDGYTF.

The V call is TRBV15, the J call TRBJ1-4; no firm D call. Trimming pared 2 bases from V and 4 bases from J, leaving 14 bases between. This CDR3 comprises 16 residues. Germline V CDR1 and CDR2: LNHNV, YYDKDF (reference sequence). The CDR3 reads CATSRTPSENNEKLFF. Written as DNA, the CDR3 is TGTGCCACCAGCAGAACTCCTTCGGAAAATAATGAAAAACTGTTTTTT.

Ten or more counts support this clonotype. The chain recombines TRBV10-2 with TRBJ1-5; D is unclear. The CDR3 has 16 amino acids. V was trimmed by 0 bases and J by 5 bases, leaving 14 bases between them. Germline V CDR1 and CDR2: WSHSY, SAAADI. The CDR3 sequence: CASSESESSPDQPQHF. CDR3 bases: TGCGCCAGCAGTGAGTCGGAATCCTCACCCGATCAGCCCCAGCATTTT.

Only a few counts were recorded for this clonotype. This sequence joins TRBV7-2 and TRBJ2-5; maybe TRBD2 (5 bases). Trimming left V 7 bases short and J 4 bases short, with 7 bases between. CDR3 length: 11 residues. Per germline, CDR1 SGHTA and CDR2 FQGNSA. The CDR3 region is CASKRVETQYF. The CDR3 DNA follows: TGTGCCAGCAAGAGGGTAGAGACCCAGTACTTC.

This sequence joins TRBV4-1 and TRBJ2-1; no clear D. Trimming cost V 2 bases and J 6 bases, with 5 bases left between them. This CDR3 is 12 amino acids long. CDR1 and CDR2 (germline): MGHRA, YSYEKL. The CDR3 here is CASSQIPNEQFF. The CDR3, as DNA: TGCGCCAGCAGCCAAATCCCCAATGAGCAGTTCTTC.

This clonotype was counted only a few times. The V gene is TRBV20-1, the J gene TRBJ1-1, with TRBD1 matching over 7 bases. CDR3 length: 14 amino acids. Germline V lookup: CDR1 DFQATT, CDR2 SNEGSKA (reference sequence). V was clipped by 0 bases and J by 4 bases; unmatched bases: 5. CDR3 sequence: CSARDTRGPTEAFF. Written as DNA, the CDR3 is TGCAGTGCTAGAGATACTAGGGGGCCCACTGAAGCTTTCTTT.

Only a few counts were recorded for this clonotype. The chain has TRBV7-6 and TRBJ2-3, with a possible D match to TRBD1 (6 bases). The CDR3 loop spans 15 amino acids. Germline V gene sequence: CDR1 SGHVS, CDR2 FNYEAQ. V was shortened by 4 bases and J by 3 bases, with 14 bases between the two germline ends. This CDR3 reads CASSSNRVPTDTQYF. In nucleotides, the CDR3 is TGTGCCAGCAGCTCCAACAGGGTTCCGACAGATACGCAGTATTTT.

The DNA for the CDR3 is TGTGCCAGCAGCTTTACGACAGGGGAGTGGATTGAGCAGTTCTTC. Translated, it gives CASSFTTGEWIEQFF. V gene TRBV7-9 combines with J gene TRBJ2-1; 8 positions agree with TRBD1. Germline V lookup: CDR1 SEHNR, CDR2 FQNEAQ (reference sequence). The CDR3 covers 15 residues. J lost 9 bases, V lost 3 bases, and 10 bases had no gene match.

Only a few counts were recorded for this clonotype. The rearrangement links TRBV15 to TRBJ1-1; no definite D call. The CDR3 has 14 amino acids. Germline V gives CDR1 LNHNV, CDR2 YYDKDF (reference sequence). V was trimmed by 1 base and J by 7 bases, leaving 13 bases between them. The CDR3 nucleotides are TGTGCCACCAGCAGAGCGGACGTCATGGGTGAAGCTTTCTTT. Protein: CATSRADVMGEAFF.

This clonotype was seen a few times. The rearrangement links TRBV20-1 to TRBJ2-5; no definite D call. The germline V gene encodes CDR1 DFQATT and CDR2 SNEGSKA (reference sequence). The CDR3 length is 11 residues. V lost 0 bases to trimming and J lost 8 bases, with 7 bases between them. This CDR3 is CSARDPSTQYF. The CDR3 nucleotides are TGCAGTGCTAGAGACCCCTCAACCCAGTACTTC.

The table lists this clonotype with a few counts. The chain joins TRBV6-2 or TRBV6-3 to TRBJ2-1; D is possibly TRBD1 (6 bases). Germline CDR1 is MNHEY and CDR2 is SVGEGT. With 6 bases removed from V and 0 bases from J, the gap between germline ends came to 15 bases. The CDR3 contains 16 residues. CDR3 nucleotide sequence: TGTGCCAGCAGACTTACTAGGGGGAGCTCCTACAATGAGCAGTTCTTC. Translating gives CASRLTRGSSYNEQFF.

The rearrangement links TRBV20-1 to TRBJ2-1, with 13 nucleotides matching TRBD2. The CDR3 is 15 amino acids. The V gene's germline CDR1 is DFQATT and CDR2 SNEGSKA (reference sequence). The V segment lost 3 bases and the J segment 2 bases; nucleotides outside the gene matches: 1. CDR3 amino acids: CSASTSGGAYNEQFF. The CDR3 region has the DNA TGCAGTGCTAGCACTAGCGGGGGGGCCTACAATGAGCAGTTCTTC.

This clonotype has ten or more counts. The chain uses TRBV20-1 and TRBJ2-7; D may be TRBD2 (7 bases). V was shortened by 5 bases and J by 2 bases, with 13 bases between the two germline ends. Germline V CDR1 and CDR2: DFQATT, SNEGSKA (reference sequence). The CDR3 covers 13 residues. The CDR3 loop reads CSALGGPTYEQYF. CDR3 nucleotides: TGCAGTGCTCTGGGGGGGCCTACCTACGAGCAGTACTTC.

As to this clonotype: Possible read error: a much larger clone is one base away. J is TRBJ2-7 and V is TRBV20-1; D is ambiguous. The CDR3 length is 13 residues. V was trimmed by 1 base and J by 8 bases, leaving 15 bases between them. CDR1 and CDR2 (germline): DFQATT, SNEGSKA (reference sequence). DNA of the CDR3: TGCAGTGCTAGAGTCCCGGGTGTTAACAAGCAGTACTTC. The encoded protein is CSARVPGVNKQYF.

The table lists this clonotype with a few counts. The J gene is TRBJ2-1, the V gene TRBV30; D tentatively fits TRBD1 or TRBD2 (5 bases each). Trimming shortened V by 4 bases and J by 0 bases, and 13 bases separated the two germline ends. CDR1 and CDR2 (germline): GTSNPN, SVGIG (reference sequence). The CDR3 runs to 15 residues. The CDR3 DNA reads TGTGCCTGGACCCCTGGGGGTAGCTCCTACAATGAGCAGTTCTTC. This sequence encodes CAWTPGGSSYNEQFF. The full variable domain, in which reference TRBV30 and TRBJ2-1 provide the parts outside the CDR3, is SQTIHQWPATLVQPVGSPLSLECTVEGTSNPNLYWYRQAAGRGLQLLFYSVGIGQISSEVPQNLSASRPQDRQFILSSKKLLLSDSGFYLCAWTPGGSSYNEQFFGPGTRLTVL.

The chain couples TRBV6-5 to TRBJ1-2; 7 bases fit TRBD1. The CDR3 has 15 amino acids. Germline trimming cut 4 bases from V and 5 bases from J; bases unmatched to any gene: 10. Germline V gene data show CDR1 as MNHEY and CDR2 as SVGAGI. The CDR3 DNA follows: TGTGCCAGCAGTTTGGGGGACAGACAAGGGTATGGCTACACCTTC. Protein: CASSLGDRQGYGYTF.

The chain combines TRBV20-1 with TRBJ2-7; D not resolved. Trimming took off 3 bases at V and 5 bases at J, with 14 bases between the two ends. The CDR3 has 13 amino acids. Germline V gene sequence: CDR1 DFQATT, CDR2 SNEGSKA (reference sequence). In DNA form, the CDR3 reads TGCAGTGCTAGGAGTCAGAAGAGAGACGAGCAGTACGTC. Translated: CSARSQKRDEQYV.

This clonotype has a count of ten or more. This CDR3 is CSVGQGNYGYTF. CDR3 sequence (DNA): TGCAGCGTTGGTCAGGGAAACTATGGCTACACCTTC. The rearrangement links TRBV29-1 to TRBJ1-2, with D possibly being TRBD1 (5 bases). This CDR3 region has 12 residues. V was pared by 4 bases and J by 2 bases, with 8 bases between. Looked up from germline, CDR1 is SQVTM and CDR2 is ANQGSEA.

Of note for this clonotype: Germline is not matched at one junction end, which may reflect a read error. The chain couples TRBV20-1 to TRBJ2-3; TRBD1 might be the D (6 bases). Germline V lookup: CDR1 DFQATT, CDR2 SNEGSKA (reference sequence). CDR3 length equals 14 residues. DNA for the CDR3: TGCAGTGCACATGGGACACCGAGCACAGACACGCAGTATTTT. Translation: CSAHGTPSTDTQYF.

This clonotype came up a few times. Written as DNA, the CDR3 is TGTGCCAGCAGTTTAGCGCTAAACGGCAACGGGGAGCTGTTTTTT. This codes for CASSLALNGNGELFF. The chain is built from TRBV12-3 or TRBV12-4 and TRBJ2-2, with unresolved D. CDR3 length equals 15 residues. The germline V and J ends were trimmed by 0 bases and 7 bases, with 12 bases remaining between them.